The sequence of this T cell receptor beta chain was determined in a study of glioma-infiltrating T cells. General observations from the study: Gliomas, especially low-grade, showed above-expected tissue-blood divergence; non-neoplastic patients showed below. Very few CDR3 sequences were shared between tissue and blood.

The CDR3 length is 15 residues. With V trimmed by 7 bases and J by 4 bases, 8 bases remained unmatched. Looked up from germline, CDR1 is SNHLY and CDR2 is FYNNEI. As for this clonotype: Its target is not known.

Amplification of TCR alpha and beta CDR3 regions from RNA used iRepertoire nested multiplex PCR. For one-step reverse transcription and amplification, 100-400 ng of tissue mRNA or PBMC total RNA was used. MiXCR, applied by TCRdb to the multiplex PCR reads, yields one record per CDR3 protein. Of around 120,000 distinct CDR3 sequences listed, about 25% are singletons. The sequencing input was glioma tissue, nonneoplastic brain tissue, or PBMCs (not recorded which). The chain has TRBV2 and TRBJ2-3, with TRBD1 matching 10 bases. This sequence originates from a human donor with low-grade glioma or glioblastoma, undergoing nonglioma brain surgery, or in good health (not recorded which). CDR3: CASTRQGASADTQYF. DNA for the CDR3: TGTGCCAGCACCAGACAGGGGGCTAGTGCAGATACGCAGTATTTT. Using reference TRBV2 and TRBJ2-3 for the parts outside the CDR3, the full variable domain is EPEVTQTPSHQVTQMGQEVILRCVPISNHLYFYWYRQILGQKVEFLVSFYNNEISEKSEIFDDQFSVERPDGSNFTLKIRSTKLEDSAMYFCASTRQGASADTQYFGPGTRLTVL.